Listed here are 10 T cell receptor beta chains from one sample, sequenced in a study of spatial heterogeneity in lung cancer. TCRdb re-called the 5' RACE reads with MiXCR, one entry per CDR3 protein. Seen here are more than 2,500 distinct CDR3 sequences, around 6.6% observed once, and the top ten hold 16%. Time point denoted: sample taken at primary tumor resection. This sample comprised normal lung tissue next to the tumor, obtained at surgery. These receptors originate from a male donor with early-stage non-small cell lung cancer.

By sample share, this clonotype is medium-sized. CDR3 DNA sequence: TGCGCCAGCAGCCAAGAATCTCGGGGGGCAGAGCAGTTCTTC. Translating it yields CASSQESRGAEQFF. This chain uses TRBV4-3 with TRBJ2-1; a weak D match, TRBD2 (7 bases). Germline lookup yields CDR1 LGHNA and CDR2 YSLEER. CDR3 length: 14 residues. Trimming shortened V by 0 bases and J by 10 bases, and 13 bases separated the two germline ends.

By sample fraction, this clonotype is large (0.1 to 1%). The chain couples TRBV5-6 to TRBJ1-6; the D is unclear. Germline V gives CDR1 SGHDT, CDR2 YYEEEE. This CDR3 has 11 residues. V lost 4 bases to trimming and J lost 5 bases, with 1 base between them. The DNA for the CDR3 is TGTGCCAGCAGCCATAATTCACCCCTCCACTTT. It translates to CASSHNSPLHF.

Judged by abundance, this clonotype is medium-sized. The V call is TRBV28, the J call TRBJ2-1, with 7 nucleotides matching TRBD2. The germline CDR1 and CDR2 sequences are MDHEN and SYDVKM. The CDR3 has 14 residues. Germline trimming cut 6 bases from V and 3 bases from J; bases unmatched to any gene: 5. CDR3 nucleotide sequence: TGTGCCAGCAGGAAAGGCGGGAGCTACAATGAGCAGTTCTTC. This codes for CASRKGGSYNEQFF. The whole variable domain, filled in from reference TRBV28 and TRBJ2-1, reads DVKVTQSSRYLVKRTGEKVFLECVQDMDHENMFWYRQDPGLGLRLIYFSYDVKMKEKGDIPEGYSVSREKKERFSLILESASTNQTSMYLCASRKGGSYNEQFFGPGTRLTVL.

This clonotype was counted only a few times. The chain recombines TRBV10-3 with TRBJ2-2, with D unresolved. The CDR3 runs to 16 residues. Deletions cut 0 bases from V and 0 bases from J, with 8 bases between. The V gene's germline CDR1 is ENHRY and CDR2 SYGVKD. CDR3 protein: CAISESPSANTGELFF. The CDR3 DNA reads TGTGCCATCAGTGAGTCTCCCAGCGCGAACACCGGGGAGCTGTTTTTT.

This clonotype was found a few times. The chain uses TRBV6-2 or TRBV6-3 and TRBJ2-1; 12 bases align to TRBD2. The CDR3 length is 15 residues. V shed 0 bases, J shed 10 bases, and the junction held 4 bases outside the gene matches. Per the germline V gene, CDR1 is MNHEY and CDR2 is SVGEGT. The CDR3, as DNA: TGTGCCAGCAGTTACTCCGCTAGCGGGGGGGGAGAGCAGTTCTTC. As protein: CASSYSASGGGEQFF.

In its sample, this clonotype ranks as medium-sized. The chain recombines TRBV24-1 with TRBJ2-3; D unclear. V was clipped by 0 bases and J by 1 base, with 16 bases between them. Germline CDR1 reads KGHDR; CDR2 reads SFDVKD. The CDR3 is 18 amino acids. CDR3 nucleotide sequence: TGTGCCACCAGTGATTTGCAAGGCCTCTCGGGTCGCACAGATACGCAGTATTTT. Its translation is CATSDLQGLSGRTDTQYF.

V usage is TRBV20-1 and J usage is TRBJ2-1; D is unresolved. Germline V lookup: CDR1 DFQATT, CDR2 SNEGSKA (reference sequence). CDR3 length: 12 residues. Here the CDR3 reads CSRRAYGNEQFF. DNA for the CDR3: TGCAGCAGAAGGGCCTACGGCAATGAGCAGTTCTTC.

Remarks on this clonotype: The junction and the germline gene differ at one end; a read error may be behind it. The gene calls are TRBV2 and TRBJ2-3; 7 bases are a match to TRBD1. The germline V gene encodes CDR1 SNHLY and CDR2 FYNNEI. There are 14 residues in the CDR3. The CDR3 region is CPSSEGGLTDTQYF. CDR3 DNA: TGTCCCAGCAGTGAAGGGGGCCTCACTGATACGCAGTATTTT.

This clonotype showed up just a few times. J is TRBJ2-3 and V is TRBV29-1; D is perhaps TRBD1 or TRBD2 (5 bases each). V lost 3 bases, J lost 5 bases, and 12 bases lay in between. The germline V gene encodes CDR1 SQVTM and CDR2 ANQGSEA. The CDR3 consists of 13 residues. CDR3 bases: TGCAGCGTTGAGGACACCGGGATAGATACGCAGTATTTT. Residues: CSVEDTGIDTQYF.

This clonotype is medium-sized by share. The V gene is TRBV5-1, the J gene TRBJ2-5, with D possibly matching TRBD1 (5 bases). The CDR3 spans 13 residues. Germline V CDR1 and CDR2: SGHRS, YFSETQ. V was trimmed by 7 bases and J by 1 base, leaving 11 bases between them. The CDR3 region has the DNA TGCGCCAGCGCGACAGACTTCCAAGAGACCCAGTACTTC. This encodes CASATDFQETQYF.